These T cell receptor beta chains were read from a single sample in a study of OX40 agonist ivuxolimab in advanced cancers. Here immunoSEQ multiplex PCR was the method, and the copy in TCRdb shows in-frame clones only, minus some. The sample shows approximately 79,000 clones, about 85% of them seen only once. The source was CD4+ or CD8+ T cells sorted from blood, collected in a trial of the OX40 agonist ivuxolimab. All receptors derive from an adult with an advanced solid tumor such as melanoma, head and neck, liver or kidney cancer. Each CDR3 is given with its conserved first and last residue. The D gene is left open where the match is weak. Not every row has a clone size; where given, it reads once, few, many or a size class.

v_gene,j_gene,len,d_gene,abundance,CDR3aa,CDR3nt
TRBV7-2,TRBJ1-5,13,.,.,CASSWKGTQPQHF,TGTGCCAGCAGCTGGAAGGGTACTCAGCCCCAGCATTTT
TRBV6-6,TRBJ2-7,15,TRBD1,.,CASRRPRDSSYEQYF,TGTGCCAGCAGAAGACCCCGGGACAGCTCCTACGAGCAGTACTTC
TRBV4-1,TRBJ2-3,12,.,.,CASSQVVDTQYF,TGCGCCAGCAGCCAAGTAGTCGATACGCAGTATTTT
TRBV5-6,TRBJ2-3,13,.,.,CASSLARDSTQYF,TGTGCCAGCAGCTTGGCCCGGGACTCTACGCAGTATTTT
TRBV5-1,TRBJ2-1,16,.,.,CASSLVYGALYNEQFF,TGCGCCAGCAGCTTGGTATACGGGGCACTATACAATGAGCAGTTCTTC
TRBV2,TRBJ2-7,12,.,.,CASSEESYEQYF,TGTGCCAGCAGTGAAGAATCCTACGAGCAGTACTTC
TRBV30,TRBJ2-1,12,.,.,CAWSRQSNEQFF,TGTGCCTGGTCCCGACAGTCCAATGAGCAGTTCTTC
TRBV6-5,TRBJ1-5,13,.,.,CASSPDYTQPQHF,TGTGCCAGCAGTCCTGACTATACGCAGCCCCAGCATTTT
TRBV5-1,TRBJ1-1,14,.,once,CASSRGTGNTEAFF,TGCGCCAGCTCCCGGGGGACGGGGAACACTGAAGCTTTCTTT
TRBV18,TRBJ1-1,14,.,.,CASSPGLLNTEAFF,TGTGCCAGCTCTCCGGGACTTTTGAACACTGAAGCTTTCTTT
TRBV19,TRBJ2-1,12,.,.,CASNTNVHEQFF,TGTGCCAGTAATACAAACGTCCATGAGCAGTTCTTC
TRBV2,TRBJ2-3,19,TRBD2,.,CASSFGLAGGPTSTDTQYF,TGTGCCAGCAGTTTCGGACTAGCGGGAGGTCCTACTAGCACAGATACGCAGTATTTT
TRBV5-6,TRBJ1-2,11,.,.,CASSLATGYTF,TGTGCCAGCAGCTTGGCGACTGGCTACACCTTC
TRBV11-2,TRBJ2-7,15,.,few,CASSSGKRRLYEQYF,TGTGCCAGCAGCTCCGGCAAAAGAAGGCTCTACGAGCAGTACTTC
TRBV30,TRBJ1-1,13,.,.,CAWSVGSGTEAFF,TGTGCCTGGAGTGTGGGGTCGGGCACTGAAGCTTTCTTT
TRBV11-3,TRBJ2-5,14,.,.,CASSFSGVSGEQYF,TGTGCCAGCAGCTTCTCGGGGGTTTCGGGTGAGCAGTACTTC
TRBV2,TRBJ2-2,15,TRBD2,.,CASSLAGGVTGELFF,TGTGCCAGCAGTCTAGCGGGAGGGGTCACCGGGGAGCTGTTTTTT
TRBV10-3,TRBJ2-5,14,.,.,CAISESTYQETQYF,TGTGCCATCAGTGAGTCGACATACCAAGAGACCCAGTACTTC
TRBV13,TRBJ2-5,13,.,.,CASSLERQETQYF,TGTGCCAGCAGCTTAGAGCGGCAAGAGACCCAGTACTTC
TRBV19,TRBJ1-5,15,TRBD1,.,CASSLGQVSNQPQHF,TGTGCCAGTAGTTTGGGACAGGTTAGCAATCAGCCCCAGCATTTT
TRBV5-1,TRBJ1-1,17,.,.,CASSPSSANRDNTEAFF,TGCGCCAGCAGCCCGTCCTCAGCTAACAGGGACAACACTGAAGCTTTCTTT
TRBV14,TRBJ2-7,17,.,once,CASSQDLSPGYSYEQYF,TGTGCCAGCAGCCAAGATCTTTCCCCCGGTTACTCCTACGAGCAGTACTTC
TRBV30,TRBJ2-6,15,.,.,CAWSVRGTGANVLTF,TGTGCCTGGAGTGTACGAGGCACTGGGGCCAACGTCCTGACTTTC
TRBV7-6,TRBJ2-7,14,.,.,CASSLAPSDLEQYF,TGTGCCAGCAGCTTAGCGCCTTCCGACTTGGAGCAGTACTTC
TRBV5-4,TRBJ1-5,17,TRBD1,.,CASSLAYRGRYDQPQHF,TGTGCCAGCAGCTTGGCTTACAGGGGGCGTTATGATCAGCCCCAGCATTTT
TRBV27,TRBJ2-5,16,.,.,CASSFRGAIAAETQYF,TGTGCCAGCAGTTTTAGGGGGGCGATAGCGGCAGAGACCCAGTACTTC
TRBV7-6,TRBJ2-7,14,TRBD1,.,CASSTRQGAYEQYF,TGTGCCAGCAGCACCCGACAGGGGGCTTACGAGCAGTACTTC
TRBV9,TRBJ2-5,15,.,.,CASSVVGRGVETQYF,TGTGCCAGCAGCGTAGTAGGCAGGGGGGTAGAGACCCAGTACTTC
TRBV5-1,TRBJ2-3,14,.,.,CASSLVEGTDTQYF,TGCGCCAGCAGCTTGGTAGAAGGCACAGATACGCAGTATTTT
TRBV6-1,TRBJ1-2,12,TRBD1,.,CAARTGSSGYTF,TGTGCCGCAAGGACAGGGAGTAGTGGCTACACCTTC
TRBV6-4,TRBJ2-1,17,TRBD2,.,CASSEKSSGGTYNEQFF,TGTGCCAGCAGTGAGAAGTCTAGCGGGGGGACCTACAATGAGCAGTTCTTC
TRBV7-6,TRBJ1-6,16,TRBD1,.,CASSQGGAGNNSPLHF,TGTGCCAGCAGCCAAGGGGGCGCGGGCAATAATTCACCCCTCCACTTT
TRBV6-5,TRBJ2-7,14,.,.,CASSYSTVSYEQYF,TGTGCCAGCAGTTACTCGACCGTCTCCTACGAGCAGTACTTC
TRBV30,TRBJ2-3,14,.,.,CAWGGAYFTDTQYF,TGTGCCTGGGGGGGGGCCTATTTCACAGATACGCAGTATTTT
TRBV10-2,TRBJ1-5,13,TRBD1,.,CASSGTGEQPQHF,TGCGCCAGCAGTGGGACAGGGGAACAGCCCCAGCATTTT
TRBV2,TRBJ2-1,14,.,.,CASERDRSYNEQFF,TGTGCCAGCGAAAGGGACCGCTCCTACAATGAGCAGTTCTTC
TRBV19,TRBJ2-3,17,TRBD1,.,CASSMWLGQGTIDTQYF,TGTGCCAGTAGTATGTGGTTGGGACAGGGGACTATAGATACGCAGTATTTT
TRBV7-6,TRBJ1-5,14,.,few,CASSLERGGQPQHF,TGTGCCAGCAGCTTAGAACGGGGGGGTCAGCCCCAGCATTTT